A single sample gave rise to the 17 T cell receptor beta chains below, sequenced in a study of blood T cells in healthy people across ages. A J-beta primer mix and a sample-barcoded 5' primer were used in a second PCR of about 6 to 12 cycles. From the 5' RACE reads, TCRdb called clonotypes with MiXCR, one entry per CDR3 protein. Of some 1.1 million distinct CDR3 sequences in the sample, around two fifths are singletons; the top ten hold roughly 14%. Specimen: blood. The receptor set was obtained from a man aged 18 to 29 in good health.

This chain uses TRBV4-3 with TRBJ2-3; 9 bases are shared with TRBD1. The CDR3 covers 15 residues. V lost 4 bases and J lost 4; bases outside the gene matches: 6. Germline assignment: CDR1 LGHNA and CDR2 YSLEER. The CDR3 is CASSPGQGISDTQYF. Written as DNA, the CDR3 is TGCGCCAGCAGCCCTGGACAGGGGATATCAGATACGCAGTATTTT.

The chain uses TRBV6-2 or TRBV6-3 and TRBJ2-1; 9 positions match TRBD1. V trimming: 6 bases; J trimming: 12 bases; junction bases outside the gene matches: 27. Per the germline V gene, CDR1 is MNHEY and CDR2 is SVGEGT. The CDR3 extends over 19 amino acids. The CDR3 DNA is TGTGCCAGCAGCGATACACAGGGGGCAAGGTGGCGGAAGGGTAGACCGCAGTTCTTC. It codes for CASSDTQGARWRKGRPQFF.

The CDR3, as DNA: TGTGCCAGCAGTGAGGAGTTTGCTTTCTTT. Its translation is CASSEEFAFF. The J gene is TRBJ1-1, the V gene TRBV2; D unresolved. Germline CDR1 and CDR2: SNHLY and FYNNEI. The germline V and J ends were trimmed by 3 bases and 11 bases, with 7 bases remaining between them. The CDR3 spans 10 residues.

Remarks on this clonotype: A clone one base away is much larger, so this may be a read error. This chain's CDR3 is CSAEHASAQRLFF. The DNA of the CDR3 is TGCAGTGCTGAACACGCTTCGGCCCAAAGACTGTTTTTT. The chain is built from TRBV20-1 and TRBJ1-4, with D uncertain. Germline values: CDR1 DFQATT, CDR2 SNEGSKA (reference sequence). Trimming took off 5 bases at V and 13 bases at J, with 20 bases between the two ends. CDR3 length: 13 residues.

As DNA, the CDR3 is TGTGCCAGCAGCTTAGTGGGGAGCGCCGACAGGGGTGGCTACACCTTC. Protein sequence: CASSLVGSADRGGYTF. The V and J genes are TRBV13 and TRBJ1-2; 8 bases map to TRBD1. The junction had 11 bases not matched to a gene; V was cut back by 1 base and J by 7 bases. CDR1 PRHDT and CDR2 FYEKMQ come from the germline V gene (reference sequence). CDR3 length: 16 residues.

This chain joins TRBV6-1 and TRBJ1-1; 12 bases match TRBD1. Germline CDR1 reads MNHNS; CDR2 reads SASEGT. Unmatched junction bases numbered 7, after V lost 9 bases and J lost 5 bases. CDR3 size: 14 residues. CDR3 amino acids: CASSRDRGRTEAFF. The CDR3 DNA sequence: TGTGCCAGTAGCCGGGACAGGGGGCGGACTGAAGCTTTCTTT.

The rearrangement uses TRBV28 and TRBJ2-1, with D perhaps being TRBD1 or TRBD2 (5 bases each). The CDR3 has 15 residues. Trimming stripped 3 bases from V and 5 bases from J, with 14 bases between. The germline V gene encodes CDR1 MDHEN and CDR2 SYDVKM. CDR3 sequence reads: CASSLGVAQNNEQFF. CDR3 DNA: TGTGCCAGCAGTTTGGGGGTAGCGCAGAACAATGAGCAGTTCTTC.

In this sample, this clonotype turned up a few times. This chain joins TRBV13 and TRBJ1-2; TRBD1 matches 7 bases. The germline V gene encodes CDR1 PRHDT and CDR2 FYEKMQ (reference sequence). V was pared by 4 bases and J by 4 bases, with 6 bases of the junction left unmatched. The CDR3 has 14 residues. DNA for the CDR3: TGTGCCAGCAGCTCCGGGGGACAGACCTATGGCTACACCTTC. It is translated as CASSSGGQTYGYTF.

The chain's CDR3 is CASSPPGDEQFF. CDR3 DNA: TGCGCCAGCAGCCCCCCAGGGGATGAGCAGTTCTTC. This sequence joins TRBV5-1 and TRBJ2-1; TRBD1 might be the D (6 bases). CDR1 SGHRS and CDR2 YFSETQ come from the germline V gene. The CDR3 loop spans 12 amino acids. V lost 4 bases, J lost 8 bases, and 10 bases lay in between.

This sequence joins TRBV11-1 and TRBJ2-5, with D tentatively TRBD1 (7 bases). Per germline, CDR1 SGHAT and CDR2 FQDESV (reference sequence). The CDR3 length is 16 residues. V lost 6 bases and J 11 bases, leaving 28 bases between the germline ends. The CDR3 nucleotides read TGTGCCAGCAGAATCGGGCGGAGGGGGCCTTTCCATGAGCAGTACTTC. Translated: CASRIGRRGPFHEQYF.

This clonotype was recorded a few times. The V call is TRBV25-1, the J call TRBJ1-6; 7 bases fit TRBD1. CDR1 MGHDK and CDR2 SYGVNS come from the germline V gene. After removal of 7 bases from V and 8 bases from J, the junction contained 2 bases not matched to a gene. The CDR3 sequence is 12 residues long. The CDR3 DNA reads TGTGCCAGCACGGACAGGTATTCACCCCTCCACTTT. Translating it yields CASTDRYSPLHF.

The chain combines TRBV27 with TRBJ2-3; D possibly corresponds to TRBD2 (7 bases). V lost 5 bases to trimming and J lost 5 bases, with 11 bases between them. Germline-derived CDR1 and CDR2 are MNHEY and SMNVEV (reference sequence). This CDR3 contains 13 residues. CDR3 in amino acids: CASSLRGQDTQYF. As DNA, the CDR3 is TGTGCCAGCAGTCTGCGGGGGCAAGATACGCAGTATTTT.

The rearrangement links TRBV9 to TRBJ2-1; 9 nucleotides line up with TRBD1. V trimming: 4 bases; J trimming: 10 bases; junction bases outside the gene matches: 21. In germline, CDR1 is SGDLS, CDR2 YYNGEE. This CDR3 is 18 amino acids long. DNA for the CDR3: TGTGCCAGCAGCCCGCGACCTAACACAGGGGGCGACACCGGGGAGCAGTTCTTC. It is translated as CASSPRPNTGGDTGEQFF.

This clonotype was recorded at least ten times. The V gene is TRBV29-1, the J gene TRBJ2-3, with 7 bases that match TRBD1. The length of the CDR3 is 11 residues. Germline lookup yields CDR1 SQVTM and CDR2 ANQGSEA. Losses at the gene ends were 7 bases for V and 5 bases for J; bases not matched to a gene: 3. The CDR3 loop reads CSAPGGDTQYF. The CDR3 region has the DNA TGCAGCGCTCCAGGGGGAGATACGCAGTATTTT.

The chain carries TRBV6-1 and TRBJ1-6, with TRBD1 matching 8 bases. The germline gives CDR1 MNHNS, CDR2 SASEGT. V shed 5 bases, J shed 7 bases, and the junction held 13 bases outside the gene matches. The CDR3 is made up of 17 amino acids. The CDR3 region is CASSTQNPRTGNSPLHF. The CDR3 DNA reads TGTGCCAGCAGTACACAGAATCCCCGGACAGGGAATTCACCCCTCCACTTT.

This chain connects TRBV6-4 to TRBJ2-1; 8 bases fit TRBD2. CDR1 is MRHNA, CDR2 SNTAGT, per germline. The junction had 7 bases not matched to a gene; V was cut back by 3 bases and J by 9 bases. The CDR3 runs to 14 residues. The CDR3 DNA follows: TGTGCCAGCAGTGAAAGTCTGGCGGGGGGTGAGCAGTTCTTC. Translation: CASSESLAGGEQFF.

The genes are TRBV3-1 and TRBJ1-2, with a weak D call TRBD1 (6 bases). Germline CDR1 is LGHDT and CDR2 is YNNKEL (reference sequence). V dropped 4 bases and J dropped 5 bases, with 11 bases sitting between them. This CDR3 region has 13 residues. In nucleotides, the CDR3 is TGTGCCAGCAGCCGGGACATTCTTTATGGCTACACCTTC. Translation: CASSRDILYGYTF.